A selection of T cell receptor beta chains follows, all from one sample in a study. TCRdb called the RT-PCR reads again in MiXCR, with one record for every CDR3 protein. The sample carries almost 700,000 distinct CDR3 sequences, 11% to 15% recorded once. The source material was memory CD4+ T cells from blood. These receptors came from a female donor in good health, serving as a healthy control. CDR3s include the opening cysteine and the closing phenylalanine or tryptophan. The D gene is left open where the match is weak. Part of the rows lack a size; the others show once, few, many or a class for expanded clones.

>few|-|TRBJ2-7|TRBV28|12
TGTGCCAGCAGTTTGGACCGCCCGCGGCAGTACTTC
CASSLDRPRQYF
>-|-|TRBJ1-4|TRBV10-2|14
TGCGCCAGCAGTGACCCGGGGGAGATGGCAAAACTGTTTTTT
CASSDPGEMAKLFF
>-|-|TRBJ1-5|TRBV7-2|15
TGTGCCAGCAGCGAGTGGGGGACGGGCAATCAGCCCCAGCATTTT
CASSEWGTGNQPQHF
>many|-|TRBJ2-1|TRBV20-1|13
TGCAGTGCTAACCTCTGGGCCGACAATGAGCAGTTCTTC
CSANLWADNEQFF
>few|TRBD2|TRBJ2-3|TRBV6-6|13
TGTGCCAGCAGCCGACTAGCCCCAGATACGCAGTATTTT
CASSRLAPDTQYF
>many|TRBD2|TRBJ2-3|TRBV5-1|16
TGCGCCAGCAGCCCGGGAGCGGGAGGGCGAACAGATACGCAGTATTTT
CASSPGAGGRTDTQYF
>-|-|TRBJ2-1|TRBV5-1|14
TGCGCCAGCAGCTTGGACTGGACTTACAATGAGCAGTTCTTC
CASSLDWTYNEQFF
>few|TRBD2|TRBJ2-5|TRBV7-9|16
TGTGCCAGCAGCCTTTACCATAGCGGGAAACAAGAGACCCAGTACTTC
CASSLYHSGKQETQYF
>few|-|TRBJ1-1|TRBV20-1|13
TGCAGTGCTCTTGACAGGCGACAGTCTGAAGCTTTCTTT
CSALDRRQSEAFF
>many|TRBD1|TRBJ2-1|TRBV4-1|16
TGCGCCAGCAGCCAACCGGACAGGGTCCCTAACAATGAGCAGTTCTTC
CASSQPDRVPNNEQFF
>few|-|TRBJ2-1|TRBV7-2|11
TGTGCCAGCAACGAGATGAATGAGCAGTTCTTC
CASNEMNEQFF
>many|-|TRBJ1-5|TRBV7-9|14
TGTGCCAGCAGCTCCAACTCAGGGTATCAGCCCCAGCATTTT
CASSSNSGYQPQHF
>-|-|TRBJ1-6|TRBV5-5|15
TGTGCCAGCAGCTTGAACAGTCCTACGGATTCACCCCTCCACTTT
CASSLNSPTDSPLHF
>few|-|TRBJ1-2|TRBV7-2|16
TGTGCCAGCAGCTTAGCGGTACAGGGCCGGGGCTATGGCTACACCTTC
CASSLAVQGRGYGYTF
>-|TRBD2|TRBJ2-1|TRBV27|16
TGTGCCAGCAGGACAAGCGGGACTGGCTCCTACAATGAGCAGTTCTTC
CASRTSGTGSYNEQFF
>many|-|TRBJ2-7|TRBV11-2|14
TGTGCCAGCAGCTTAGCGGGGGCTCCCTACGAGCAGTACTTC
CASSLAGAPYEQYF
>once|TRBD1|TRBJ1-2|TRBV5-4|13
TGTGCCAGCAGCTCGGGACAGATGGGTGGCTACACCTTC
CASSSGQMGGYTF
>-|-|TRBJ1-1|TRBV4-3|15
TGCGCCAGCAGCCAAGAGGCTCTTGGGGTCACTGAAGCTTTCTTT
CASSQEALGVTEAFF
>-|-|TRBJ2-1|TRBV6-2/TRBV6-3|14
TGTGCCAGCAGCCGACATCTTTTCAACGATGAGCAGTTCTTC
CASSRHLFNDEQFF
>-|-|TRBJ2-3|TRBV6-5|13
TGTGCCAGCAGTCAAATCCTCAGGGGTGAGCAGTATTTT
CASSQILRGEQYF
>-|-|TRBJ1-5|TRBV6-5|14
TGTGCCAGCAGTTACTCCAGGGTGGAACAGCCCCAGCATTTT
CASSYSRVEQPQHF
>-|TRBD2|TRBJ2-1|TRBV28|17
TGTGCCAGCATCGGGGTGGGACTAGCGGGCGGTTACAATGAGCAGTTCTTC
CASIGVGLAGGYNEQFF
>few|-|TRBJ2-5|TRBV25-1|14
TGTGCCAGCAGTGAGGAGGGGGCTCGGGAGACCCAGTACTTC
CASSEEGARETQYF
>few|-|TRBJ1-1|TRBV9|14
TGTGCCAGCAGCCCCCAGAATCGGGGCACTGAAGCTTTCTTT
CASSPQNRGTEAFF
>many|TRBD2|TRBJ2-1|TRBV4-3|17
TGCGCCAGCAGCCACAAGATGAGGACTAGCAACGGCAATGAGCAGTTCTTC
CASSHKMRTSNGNEQFF
>-|TRBD1|TRBJ1-2|TRBV12-3/TRBV12-4|14
TGTGCCAGCAGTCCCCCCGGGACAGGGGTCCCCGCTGCCTTC
CASSPPGTGVPAAF
>many|TRBD1|TRBJ2-5|TRBV28|14
TGTGCCAGCAGGTCGACAGGGGGCGAAGAGACCCAGTACTTC
CASRSTGGEETQYF
>few|TRBD2|TRBJ2-1|TRBV29-1|20
TGCAGCGTTGTGTCAAGGCTAGCGGGAGACCACAAGAGCTCCTACAATGAGCAGTTCTTC
CSVVSRLAGDHKSSYNEQFF
>few|-|TRBJ1-4|TRBV10-3|12
TGTGCCACCGGGACGGCTAATGAAAAACTGTTTTTT
CATGTANEKLFF
>many|TRBD2|TRBJ2-3|TRBV7-3|14
TGTGCCAGCAGCTTATTCGCGGGAGCGGATACGCAGTATTTT
CASSLFAGADTQYF
>-|-|TRBJ2-3|TRBV30|12
TGTGCCTGGAGTGTACGGAGGGATACGCAGTATTTT
CAWSVRRDTQYF
>-|TRBD1|TRBJ1-6|TRBV20-1|15
TGCAGTGCTAGATACGAGGGGACAGGGAACTCACCCCTCCACTTT
CSARYEGTGNSPLHF
>-|-|TRBJ2-2|TRBV2|15
TGTGCCAGCAGTGGTAGCAGATCGAACACCGGGGAGCTGTTTTTT
CASSGSRSNTGELFF
>-|TRBD2|TRBJ2-5|TRBV11-2|16
TGTGCCAGCAGCTTAGTTTCTAGCGGGTACCAAGAGACCCAGTACTTC
CASSLVSSGYQETQYF
>few|-|TRBJ2-3|TRBV5-1|15
TGCGCCAGCAGCTTGCAAGGGGAAGGGGCAGATACGCAGTATTTT
CASSLQGEGADTQYF
>few|-|TRBJ1-1|TRBV11-2|14
TGTGCCAGCAGCTTAGCTAGTCGAGGCACTGAAGCTTTCTTT
CASSLASRGTEAFF
>few|-|TRBJ2-4|TRBV5-4|14
TGTGCCAGCAGCTTGAAGGGGACGGGGGACATTCAGTACTTC
CASSLKGTGDIQYF
>few|TRBD2|TRBJ2-3|TRBV20-1|16
TGCAGTGCTAGAGATTACCGAGGGAGGGCCACAGATACGCAGTATTTT
CSARDYRGRATDTQYF
>few|TRBD1|TRBJ1-6|TRBV5-1|16
TGCGCCAGCAGCTCGTCACAGGGGGCGGATAATTCACCCCTCCACTTT
CASSSSQGADNSPLHF
>-|TRBD1|TRBJ2-1|TRBV6-5|18
TGTGCCAGCAGTTGGACAGGGAAAATGACTAGTGCTCTCAATGAGCAGTTCTTC
CASSWTGKMTSALNEQFF
>many|TRBD1|TRBJ1-3|TRBV6-2/TRBV6-3|16
TGTGCCAGCAGCCTGGACAGGTCCCGCTCTGGAAACACCATATATTTT
CASSLDRSRSGNTIYF
>few|-|TRBJ1-2|TRBV6-2/TRBV6-3|12
TGTGCCAGCACGGACACCCCCTATGGCTACACCTTC
CASTDTPYGYTF
>few|-|TRBJ2-1|TRBV18|16
TGTGCCAGCTCCGTCAACCCCCTACGGGCATACAATGAGCAGTTCTTC
CASSVNPLRAYNEQFF
>few|-|TRBJ1-6|TRBV7-2|17
TGTGCCAGCAGCTTAGATGTGGTGGGCTCCTATAATTCACCCCTCCACTTT
CASSLDVVGSYNSPLHF
>few|-|TRBJ2-7|TRBV12-5|11
TGTGCTAGTGGGAAGGGGGGCGAGCAGTACTTC
CASGKGGEQYF
>-|-|TRBJ2-2|TRBV6-6|16
TGTGCCAGCAGTTACCGTCCCGGGTCTTCGTCCGGGGAGCTGTTTTTT
CASSYRPGSSSGELFF
>-|-|TRBJ1-2|TRBV27|14
TGTGCCAGCAGTTTATCGGATGGCTCTCGGGGCTACACCTTC
CASSLSDGSRGYTF
>many|-|TRBJ2-1|TRBV5-1|15
TGCGCCAGCAGCCATGGGGGGACGGTCTACAATGAGCAGTTCTTC
CASSHGGTVYNEQFF
>many|-|TRBJ2-7|TRBV6-5|15
TGTGCCAGCAGTTACTCGAAGGCACAAGGCTACGAGCAGTACTTC
CASSYSKAQGYEQYF
>few|-|TRBJ2-3|TRBV7-2|13
TGTGCCAGCAGCCAGCAGCCTGCAGATACGCAGTATTTT
CASSQQPADTQYF
>few|-|TRBJ1-5|TRBV7-9|14
TGTGCCAGCAGCTTGGGCAGGGCGTTCCAGCCCCAGCATTTT
CASSLGRAFQPQHF
>-|-|TRBJ2-3|TRBV5-4|17
TGTGCCAGCAGCTTCCCTATTAACAGGGATCGAACAGATACGCAGTATTTT
CASSFPINRDRTDTQYF
>-|-|TRBJ2-3|TRBV20-1|13
TGCAGCCCTATGGCCGGGGGCACAGATACGCAGTATTTT
CSPMAGGTDTQYF
>many|-|TRBJ2-7|TRBV20-1|13
TGCAGTCAGGTGGCCCTGGTAGCCTACGAGCAGTACTTC
CSQVALVAYEQYF
>-|TRBD2|TRBJ2-5|TRBV5-1|15
TGCGCCAGCAGCTTAAGCGGGAGTAACCAAGAGACCCAGTACTTC
CASSLSGSNQETQYF
>many|-|TRBJ2-2|TRBV7-2|14
TGTGCCAGCAGCTTAGACCCGGGCGCCGGGGAGCTGTTTTTT
CASSLDPGAGELFF
>few|-|TRBJ2-5|TRBV2|15
TGTGCCAGCAAGTCGGAGGCAGGCGGCGCAGAGACCCAGTACTTC
CASKSEAGGAETQYF